This TCR beta chain was recorded in a study of T cell responses to AZD1222 COVID-19 vaccine. Whole-study context: Analyses pooled second doses at about 4 or about 12 weeks. Study conclusions and caveats: Possibly, clonal diversity was underestimated; donors were largely white British and included more females. At 160-218 and 743-854, vaccine-associated CD4 TCRs were dominant, and they spanned spike.

As concerns this clone: The antigen is not known.

This CDR3 is built from 14 residues. Germline CDR1 SGHRS, CDR2 YFSETQ. V shed 4 bases and J shed 7 bases, with 14 bases lying between them. Data came from immunoSEQ multiplex PCR; TCRdb stores just in-frame clones and leaves some out. The sample gives about 140,000 clones, roughly 90% of which show up once; roughly 2% is in the top ten. Sequencing used peripheral blood, obtained on day 0 of AZD1222 vaccination. The chain links TRBV5-1 to TRBJ1-4, with TRBD1 as a possible D gene (5 bases). This receptor was taken from an adult in good health. Here the CDR3 reads CASSPGGVGEKLFF. For the CDR3, the DNA is TGCGCCAGCAGCCCCGGGGGGGTTGGTGAAAAACTGTTTTTT.